The next 19 T cell receptor beta chains were all read from a single sample in a study of blood T cells in healthy people across ages. A second PCR, run for roughly 7 to 12 cycles, used a sample-barcoded 5' primer plus a J-beta primer mix. TCRdb processed the 5' RACE reads anew with MiXCR; each CDR3 protein has one entry. This sample has approximately 960,000 distinct CDR3 sequences, with 25% to 30% found just once. This sample also belongs to another study, concerning T cells of mothers and their children.

The sequencing input was blood. These receptors all come from a middle-aged woman in good health.

In this sample, this clonotype turned up a few times. The V gene is TRBV12-3 or TRBV12-4, the J gene TRBJ2-7; D is undetermined. The CDR3 is made up of 16 amino acids. The V end was cut by 1 base, the J end by 0 bases, with 13 bases between. The CDR3 region has the DNA TGTGCCAGCAGTTTAGTGGGCCCCGTAAGCTCCTACGAGCAGTACTTC. It encodes CASSLVGPVSSYEQYF.

This clonotype appeared once. A much larger clone sits a single nucleotide away, making a read error possible. The V gene is TRBV6-1, the J gene TRBJ1-2, with D unclear. Germline V CDR1 and CDR2: MNHNS, SASEGT. V was cut by 2 bases and J by 4 bases, with 14 bases left in between. CDR3 length: 15 residues. The CDR3 protein is CASSESRTHSYGYTF. The CDR3 DNA reads TGTGCCAGCAGTGAATCACGGACCCATAGCTATGGCTACACCTTC.

Concerning this clonotype itself: Given a much more abundant clone one base away, this may be a read error. The chain has TRBV10-3 and TRBJ2-1; D remains ambiguous. Germline CDR1 and CDR2: ENHRY and SYGVKD. V was pared by 0 bases and J by 10 bases, with 19 bases between. The CDR3 length is 16 residues. The CDR3 coding sequence is TGTGCCATCAGTGAGTCAGTCGGAGCTCCGTCCTACGAGCAGTTCTTC. It encodes CAISESVGAPSYEQFF.

The table lists this clonotype with many counts. The chain has TRBV5-1 and TRBJ2-5; no definite D call. Germline assignment: CDR1 SGHRS and CDR2 YFSETQ. The ends were cut back, 4 bases at V and 5 bases at J, with 18 bases in the middle. The CDR3 loop spans 15 amino acids. The CDR3 here is CASSERSFQPETQYF. In DNA form, the CDR3 reads TGCGCCAGCAGCGAACGCTCGTTCCAGCCGGAGACCCAGTACTTC.

This clonotype was observed at least ten times. The J gene is TRBJ2-7, the V gene TRBV7-2; a possible D gene is TRBD2 (6 bases). Trimming shortened V by 7 bases and J by 2 bases, and 15 bases separated the two germline ends. The CDR3 totals 14 residues. Germline V lookup: CDR1 SGHTA, CDR2 FQGNSA. The chain's CDR3 is CASTSTSGAYEQYF. The DNA of the CDR3 is TGTGCCAGCACCTCGACTAGTGGGGCCTACGAGCAGTACTTC.

Note on this clonotype: A read error may be the cause here, since a much bigger clone is one base away. The CDR3 sequence is CASSPRQSTGETQYF. The DNA of the CDR3 is TGTGCCAGCAGCCCCCGACAGTCCACGGGCGAGACCCAGTACTTC. This chain uses TRBV7-2 with TRBJ2-5; D possibly corresponds to TRBD1 (5 bases). The CDR3 has 15 residues. V shed 5 bases and J shed 5 bases, with 18 bases lying between them. Looked up from germline, CDR1 is SGHTA and CDR2 is FQGNSA. Complete variable domain (other parts from reference TRBV7-2 and TRBJ2-5): GAGVSQSPSNKVTEKGKDVELRCDPISGHTALYWYRQSLGQGLEFLIYFQGNSAPDKSGLPSDRFSAERTGGSVSTLTIQRTQQEDSAVYLCASSPRQSTGETQYFGPGTRLLVL.

This clonotype turned up a few times. The chain recombines TRBV4-1 with TRBJ1-2; D ambiguous. CDR1 is MGHRA, CDR2 YSYEKL, per germline. The V end was cut by 0 bases, the J end by 2 bases, with 13 bases between. The CDR3 spans 16 residues. Written as DNA, the CDR3 is TGCGCCAGCAGCCAAGACTACCCCGGGATCAACTATGGCTACACCTTC. As protein: CASSQDYPGINYGYTF.

This clonotype occurred many times. The chain combines TRBV12-3 or TRBV12-4 with TRBJ2-7; D may be TRBD2 (6 bases). V lost 3 bases, J lost 3 bases, and 15 bases lay in between. The length of the CDR3 is 15 residues. CDR3 DNA: TGTGCCAGCAGTTTTCTACTAGCTGGAAACTACGAGCAGTACTTC. Its translation: CASSFLLAGNYEQYF.

This clonotype has at least ten counts. The chain joins TRBV4-1 to TRBJ2-7, with D uncertain. The germline gives CDR1 MGHRA, CDR2 YSYEKL. The CDR3 totals 15 residues. Trimming cost V 0 bases and J 2 bases, with 11 bases left between them. The CDR3 nucleotides read TGCGCCAGCAGCCAAGAACGTCACAGCACCTACGAGCAGTACTTC. It encodes CASSQERHSTYEQYF.

This clonotype was recorded once. This CDR3 fails to terminate in the conserved phenylalanine or tryptophan, so it likely reflects a read error. The DNA is omitted, as the CDR3 cannot be located on it reliably, and the CDR3 follows TCRdb's listing. J is TRBJ2-5 and V is TRBV28; TRBD1 is the table's D call and was not checked against the DNA. The CDR3 is 15 residues long, ends included. Germline CDR1 reads MDHEN; CDR2 reads SYDVKM. The CDR3 region is CASNVGGGPPTSSTS.

This clonotype was detected ten times or more. The J gene is TRBJ1-2, the V gene TRBV5-1; a weak D match, TRBD1 (5 bases). The CDR3 loop spans 15 amino acids. V lost 0 bases, J lost 3 bases, and 12 bases lay in between. Per germline, CDR1 SGHRS and CDR2 YFSETQ. Here the CDR3 reads CASSLAIQDYYGYTF. The CDR3 DNA reads TGCGCCAGCAGCTTGGCCATACAGGACTACTATGGCTACACCTTC.

The chain employs TRBV29-1 and TRBJ2-4; 7 nucleotides agree with TRBD1. The DNA end favors TRBJ2-7, so the J call may be wrong. CDR1 and CDR2 (germline): SQVTM, ANQGSEA. The CDR3 covers 13 residues. CDR3 region: CSVGMTGTYEQYF. CDR3 bases: TGCAGCGTTGGGATGACAGGGACCTACGAGCAGTACTTC.

CDR3: CASRDPGTRYHNEQFF. The CDR3 bases are TGTGCCAGCAGAGATCCCGGGACAAGGTATCACAATGAGCAGTTCTTC. The chain has TRBV2 and TRBJ2-1; D may be TRBD1 (6 bases). CDR1 is SNHLY, CDR2 FYNNEI, per germline. Trimming cost V 6 bases and J 5 bases, with 20 bases left between them. The CDR3 covers 16 residues.

The chain links TRBV12-3 or TRBV12-4 to TRBJ2-7, with D possibly TRBD1 on 7 matching bases. This CDR3 has 15 amino acids. Trimming took 6 bases from V and 7 from J, leaving 22 bases between them. This CDR3 is CASRSRQGGDNEQYF. The CDR3 region has the DNA TGTGCCAGCAGGTCTCGACAGGGCGGGGACAATGAGCAGTACTTC.

This clonotype was detected ten times or more. Compared with germline, one end of the junction differs, possibly owing to a read error. This chain uses TRBV12-3 or TRBV12-4 with TRBJ2-7; TRBD1 matches 9 bases. The CDR3 runs to 13 residues. The CDR3 nucleotides read TGTGCCAGCAGTCCGGACAGGGGATACGTGCAGTACTTC. This codes for CASSPDRGYVQYF.

About this clonotype itself: The CDR3 ends on some other residue instead of the conserved phenylalanine or tryptophan, so this is likely a read error. The chain joins TRBV4-1 to TRBJ2-2, with TRBD2 identical over 7 bases. J gave up 2 bases and V 7 bases, and 7 bases lay outside the gene matches. CDR1 MGHRA and CDR2 YSYEKL come from the germline V gene. The CDR3 is 15 residues long. The CDR3 DNA sequence: TGCGCCAGCAAGATCTCGGGGGGAAACACCGGGGAGCTGTTTGTT. Residues: CASKISGGNTGELFV.

This clonotype was picked up many times. The chain links TRBV4-3 to TRBJ2-6, with D uncertain. The CDR3 is 15 residues long. Looked up from germline, CDR1 is LGHNA and CDR2 is YSLEER. The V end was cut by 4 bases, the J end by 0 bases, with 7 bases between. CDR3 nucleotides: TGCGCCAGCAGCCCGTGGGGCTCTGGGGCCAACGTCCTGACTTTC. Translating gives CASSPWGSGANVLTF.

V is TRBV7-9 and J is TRBJ1-1; no reliable D call. The CDR3 runs 14 residues. Trimming took off 8 bases at V and 1 base at J, with 14 bases between the two ends. Germline lookup yields CDR1 SEHNR and CDR2 FQNEAQ (reference sequence). Here the CDR3 DNA reads TGTGCCAGCCGCTCCTGGACCGCGAACACTGAAGCTTTCTTT. Its protein is CASRSWTANTEAFF.

Remarks on this clonotype: Sequence at one end of the junction differs from germline and may be a read error. V gene TRBV28 combines with J gene TRBJ1-2; D gene unclear. This CDR3 region has 13 residues. Germline V gene lookup returns CDR1 MDHEN and CDR2 SYDVKM. CDR3 residues: CAGSFSDSYGYTF. CDR3 nucleotides: TGTGCCGGCAGTTTTTCGGACTCCTATGGCTACACCTTC.